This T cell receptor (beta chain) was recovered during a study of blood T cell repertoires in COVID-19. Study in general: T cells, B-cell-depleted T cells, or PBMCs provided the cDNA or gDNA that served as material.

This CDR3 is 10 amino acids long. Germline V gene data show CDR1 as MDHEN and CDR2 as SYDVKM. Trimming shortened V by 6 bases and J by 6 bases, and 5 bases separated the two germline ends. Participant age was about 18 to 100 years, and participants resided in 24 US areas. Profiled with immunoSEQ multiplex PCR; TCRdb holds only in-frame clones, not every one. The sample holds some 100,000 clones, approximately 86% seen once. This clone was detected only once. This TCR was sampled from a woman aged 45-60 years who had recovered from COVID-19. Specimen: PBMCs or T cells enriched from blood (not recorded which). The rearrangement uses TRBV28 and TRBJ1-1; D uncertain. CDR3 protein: CASRGPEAFF. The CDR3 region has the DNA TGTGCCAGCAGGGGCCCTGAAGCTTTCTTT.